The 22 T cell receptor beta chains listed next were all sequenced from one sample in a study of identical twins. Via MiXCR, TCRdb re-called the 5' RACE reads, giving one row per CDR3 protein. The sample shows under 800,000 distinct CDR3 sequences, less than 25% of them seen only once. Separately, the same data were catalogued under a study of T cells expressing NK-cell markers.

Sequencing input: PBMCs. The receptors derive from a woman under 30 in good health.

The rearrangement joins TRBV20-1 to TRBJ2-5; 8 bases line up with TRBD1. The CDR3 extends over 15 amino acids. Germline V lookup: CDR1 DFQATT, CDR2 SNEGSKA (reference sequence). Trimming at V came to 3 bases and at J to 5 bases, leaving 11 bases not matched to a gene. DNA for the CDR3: TGCAGTGCTAGTCCGACAGGGGCCGCGGTGGAGACCCAGTACTTC. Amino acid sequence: CSASPTGAAVETQYF.

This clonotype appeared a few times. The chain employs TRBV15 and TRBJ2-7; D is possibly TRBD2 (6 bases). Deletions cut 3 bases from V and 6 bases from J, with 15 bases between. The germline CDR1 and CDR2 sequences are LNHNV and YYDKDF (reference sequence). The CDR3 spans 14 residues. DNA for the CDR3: TGTGCCACCAGCAGCCGGGGGTCGCCGGTCGAGCAGTACTTC. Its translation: CATSSRGSPVEQYF.

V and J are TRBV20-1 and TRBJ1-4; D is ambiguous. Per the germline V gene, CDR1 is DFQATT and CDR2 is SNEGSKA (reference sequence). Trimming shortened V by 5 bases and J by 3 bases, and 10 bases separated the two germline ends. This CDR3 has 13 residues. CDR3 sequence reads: CSALGSSNEKLFF. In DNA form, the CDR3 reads TGCAGTGCTCTCGGTTCATCTAATGAAAAACTGTTTTTT.

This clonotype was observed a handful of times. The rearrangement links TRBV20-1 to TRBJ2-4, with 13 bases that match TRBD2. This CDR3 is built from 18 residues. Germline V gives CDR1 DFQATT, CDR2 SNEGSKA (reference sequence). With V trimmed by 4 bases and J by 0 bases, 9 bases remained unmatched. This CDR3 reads CSATRLAGGPPAKNIQYF. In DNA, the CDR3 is TGCAGTGCTACTAGACTAGCGGGGGGCCCCCCAGCCAAAAACATTCAGTACTTC.

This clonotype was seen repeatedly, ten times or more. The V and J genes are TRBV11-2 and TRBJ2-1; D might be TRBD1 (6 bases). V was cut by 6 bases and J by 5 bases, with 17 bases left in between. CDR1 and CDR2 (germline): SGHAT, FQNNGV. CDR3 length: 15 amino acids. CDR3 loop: CASSYTGHWDNEQFF. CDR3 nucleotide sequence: TGTGCCAGCAGTTATACAGGGCATTGGGACAATGAGCAGTTCTTC. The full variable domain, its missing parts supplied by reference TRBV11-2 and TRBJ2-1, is EAGVAQSPRYKIIEKRQSVAFWCNPISGHATLYWYQQILGQGPKLLIQFQNNGVVDDSQLPKDRFSAERLKGVDSTLKIQPAKLEDSAVYLCASSYTGHWDNEQFFGPGTRLTVL.

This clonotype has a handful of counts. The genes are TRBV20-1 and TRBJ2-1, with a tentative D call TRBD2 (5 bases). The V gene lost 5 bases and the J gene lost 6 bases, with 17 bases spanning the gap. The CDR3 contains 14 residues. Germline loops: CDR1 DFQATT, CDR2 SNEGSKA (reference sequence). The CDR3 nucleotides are TGCAGTGCTGACCAGTGGAGGCGCCGCAATGAGCAGTTCTTC. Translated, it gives CSADQWRRRNEQFF.

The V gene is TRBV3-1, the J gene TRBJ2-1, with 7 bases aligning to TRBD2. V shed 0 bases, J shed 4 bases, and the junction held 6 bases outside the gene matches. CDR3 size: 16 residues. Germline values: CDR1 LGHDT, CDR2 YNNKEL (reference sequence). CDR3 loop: CASSQDEAGVYNEQFF. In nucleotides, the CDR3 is TGTGCCAGCAGCCAAGATGAGGCGGGAGTGTACAATGAGCAGTTCTTC.

CDR3 sequence (DNA): TGCAGTGCTACGCAAGCGGGAGCTTGGGAGACCCAGTACTTC. As protein: CSATQAGAWETQYF. The V and J genes are TRBV20-1 and TRBJ2-5; 8 bases line up with TRBD2. CDR1 is DFQATT, CDR2 SNEGSKA, per germline (reference sequence). This CDR3 has 14 residues. The junction had 9 bases not matched to a gene; V was cut back by 4 bases and J by 5 bases.

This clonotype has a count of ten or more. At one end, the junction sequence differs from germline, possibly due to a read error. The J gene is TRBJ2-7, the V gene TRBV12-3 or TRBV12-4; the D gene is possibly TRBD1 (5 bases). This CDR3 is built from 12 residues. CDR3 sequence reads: CASSLDSYEQYF. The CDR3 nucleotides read TGTGCCAGCAGCTTAGACAGCTACGAGCAGTACTTC.

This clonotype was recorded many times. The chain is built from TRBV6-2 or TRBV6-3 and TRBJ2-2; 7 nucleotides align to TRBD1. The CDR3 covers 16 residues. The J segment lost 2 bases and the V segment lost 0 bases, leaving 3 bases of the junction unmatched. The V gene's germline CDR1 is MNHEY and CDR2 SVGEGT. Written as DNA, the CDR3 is TGTGCCAGCAGTTACTCGAAAGGGGGCAACACCGGGGAGCTGTTTTTT. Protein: CASSYSKGGNTGELFF.

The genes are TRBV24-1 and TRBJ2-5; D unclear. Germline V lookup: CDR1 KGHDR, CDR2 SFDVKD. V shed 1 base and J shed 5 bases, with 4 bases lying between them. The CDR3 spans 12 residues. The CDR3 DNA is TGTGCCACCAGTGATTTCTTTGAGACCCAGTACTTC. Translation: CATSDFFETQYF.

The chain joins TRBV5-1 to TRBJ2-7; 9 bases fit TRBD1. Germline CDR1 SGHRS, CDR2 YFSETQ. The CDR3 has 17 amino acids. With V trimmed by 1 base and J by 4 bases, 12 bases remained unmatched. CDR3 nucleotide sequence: TGCGCCAGCAGCTTGAGAGCCGGGACAGGGTCGTCGTACGAGCAGTACTTC. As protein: CASSLRAGTGSSYEQYF.

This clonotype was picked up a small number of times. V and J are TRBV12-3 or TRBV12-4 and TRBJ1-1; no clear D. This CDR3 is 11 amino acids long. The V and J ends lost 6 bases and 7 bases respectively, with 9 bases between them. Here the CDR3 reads CASSPGVEAFF. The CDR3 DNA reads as TGTGCCAGCAGCCCGGGTGTTGAAGCTTTCTTT.

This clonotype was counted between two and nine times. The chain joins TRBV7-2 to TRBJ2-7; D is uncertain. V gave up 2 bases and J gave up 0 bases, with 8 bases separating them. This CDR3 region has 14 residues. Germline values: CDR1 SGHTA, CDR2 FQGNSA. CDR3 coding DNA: TGTGCCAGCAGCTTATTGTCCAGCTCCTACGAGCAGTACTTC. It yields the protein CASSLLSSSYEQYF.

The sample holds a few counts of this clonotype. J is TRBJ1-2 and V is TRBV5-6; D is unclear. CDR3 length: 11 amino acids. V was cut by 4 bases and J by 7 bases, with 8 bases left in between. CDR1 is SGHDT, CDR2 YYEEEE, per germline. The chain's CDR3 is CASSRHFGYTF. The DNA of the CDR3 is TGTGCCAGCAGCCGACATTTTGGCTACACCTTC. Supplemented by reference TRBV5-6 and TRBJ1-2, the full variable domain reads DAGVTQSPTHLIKTRGQQVTLRCSPKSGHDTVSWYQQALGQGPQFIFQYYEEEERQRGNFPDRFSGHQFPNYSSELNVNALLLGDSALYLCASSRHFGYTFGSGTRLTVV.

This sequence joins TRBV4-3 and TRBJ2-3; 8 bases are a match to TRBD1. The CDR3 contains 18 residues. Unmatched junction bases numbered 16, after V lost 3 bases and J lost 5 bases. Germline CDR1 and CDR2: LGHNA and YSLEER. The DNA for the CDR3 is TGCGCCAGCAGCCAGGTGGTGGGCGGACAGGGAGTTGTAGATACGCAGTATTTT. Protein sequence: CASSQVVGGQGVVDTQYF.

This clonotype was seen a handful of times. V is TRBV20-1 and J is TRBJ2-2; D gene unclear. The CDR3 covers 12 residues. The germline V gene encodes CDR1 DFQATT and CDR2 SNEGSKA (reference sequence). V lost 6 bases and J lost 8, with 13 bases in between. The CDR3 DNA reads TGCAGTGCCCCCGACGGACCTGGGGAGCTGTTTTTT. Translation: CSAPDGPGELFF.

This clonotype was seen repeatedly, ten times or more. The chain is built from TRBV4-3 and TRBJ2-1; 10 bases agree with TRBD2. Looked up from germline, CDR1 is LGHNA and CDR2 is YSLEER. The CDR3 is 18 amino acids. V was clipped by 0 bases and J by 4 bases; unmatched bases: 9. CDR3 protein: CASSQDVVSTSGYNEQFF. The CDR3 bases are TGCGCCAGCAGCCAAGATGTAGTATCGACTAGCGGGTACAATGAGCAGTTCTTC.

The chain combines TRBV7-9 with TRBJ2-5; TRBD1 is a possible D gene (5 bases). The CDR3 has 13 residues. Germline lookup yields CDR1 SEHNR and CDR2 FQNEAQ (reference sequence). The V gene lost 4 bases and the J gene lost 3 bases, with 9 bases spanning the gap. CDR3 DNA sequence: TGTGCCAGCAGCTCGACGGACAAAGAGACCCAGTACTTC. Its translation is CASSSTDKETQYF. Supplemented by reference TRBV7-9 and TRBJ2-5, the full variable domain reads DTGVSQNPRHKITKRGQNVTFRCDPISEHNRLYWYRQTLGQGPEFLTYFQNEAQLEKSRLLSDRFSAERPKGSFSTLEIQRTEQGDSAMYLCASSSTDKETQYFGPGTRLLVL.

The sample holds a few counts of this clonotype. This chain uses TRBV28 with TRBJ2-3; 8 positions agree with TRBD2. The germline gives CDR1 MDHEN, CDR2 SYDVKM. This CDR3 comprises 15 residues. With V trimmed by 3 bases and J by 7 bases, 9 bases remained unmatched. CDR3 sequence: CASSFVGGAGNTQYF. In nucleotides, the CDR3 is TGTGCCAGCAGTTTTGTCGGGGGGGCCGGAAATACGCAGTATTTT.

CDR3 amino acids: CATSESGTYNEQFF. The DNA of the CDR3 is TGTGCCACCAGTGAAAGCGGAACCTACAATGAGCAGTTCTTC. The chain has TRBV24-1 and TRBJ2-1, with D possibly TRBD2 on 5 matching bases. The CDR3 contains 14 residues. Germline CDR1 reads KGHDR; CDR2 reads SFDVKD. Between the trimmed V and J ends, which lost 4 bases and 2 bases, there was a span of 8 bases.

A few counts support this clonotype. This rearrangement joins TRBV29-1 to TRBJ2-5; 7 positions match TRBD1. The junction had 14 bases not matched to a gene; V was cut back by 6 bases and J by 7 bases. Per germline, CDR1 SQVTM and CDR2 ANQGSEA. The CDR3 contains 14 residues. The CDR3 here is CSVEATGRRGTQYF. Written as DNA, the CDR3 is TGCAGCGTAGAGGCGACAGGGAGAAGGGGGACCCAGTACTTC.